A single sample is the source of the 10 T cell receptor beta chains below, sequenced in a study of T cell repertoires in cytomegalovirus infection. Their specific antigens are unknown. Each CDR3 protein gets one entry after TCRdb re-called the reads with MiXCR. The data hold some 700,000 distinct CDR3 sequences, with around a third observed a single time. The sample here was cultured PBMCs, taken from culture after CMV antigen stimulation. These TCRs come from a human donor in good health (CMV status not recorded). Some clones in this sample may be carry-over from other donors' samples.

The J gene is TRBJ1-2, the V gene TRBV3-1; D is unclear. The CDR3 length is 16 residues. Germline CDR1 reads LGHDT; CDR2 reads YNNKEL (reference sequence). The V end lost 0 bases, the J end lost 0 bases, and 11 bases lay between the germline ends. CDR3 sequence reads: CASSQDHRQPNYGYTF. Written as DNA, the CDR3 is TGTGCCAGCAGCCAAGATCATCGCCAGCCTAACTATGGCTACACCTTC.

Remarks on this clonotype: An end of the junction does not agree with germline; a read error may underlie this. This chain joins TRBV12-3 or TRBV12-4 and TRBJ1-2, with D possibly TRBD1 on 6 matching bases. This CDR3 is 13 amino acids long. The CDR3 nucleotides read TGTGCCAGCAGTTCAAGGACAGACTATGGCTACAACTTC. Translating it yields CASSSRTDYGYNF.

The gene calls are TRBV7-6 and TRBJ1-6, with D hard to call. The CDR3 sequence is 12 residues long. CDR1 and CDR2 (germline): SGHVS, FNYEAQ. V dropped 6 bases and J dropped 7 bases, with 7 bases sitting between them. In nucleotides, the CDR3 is TGTGCCAGCAGTTGGAAGAATTCACCCCTCCACTTT. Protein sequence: CASSWKNSPLHF.

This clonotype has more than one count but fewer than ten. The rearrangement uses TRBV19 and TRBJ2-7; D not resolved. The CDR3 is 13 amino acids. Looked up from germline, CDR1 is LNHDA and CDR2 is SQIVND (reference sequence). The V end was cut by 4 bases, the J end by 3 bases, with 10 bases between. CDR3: CASSRAPNYEQYF. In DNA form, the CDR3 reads TGTGCCAGTAGTAGGGCTCCCAACTACGAGCAGTACTTC.

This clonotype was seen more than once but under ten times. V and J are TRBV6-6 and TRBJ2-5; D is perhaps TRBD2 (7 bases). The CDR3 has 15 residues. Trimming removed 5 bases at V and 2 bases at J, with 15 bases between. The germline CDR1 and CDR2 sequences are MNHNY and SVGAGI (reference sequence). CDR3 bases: TGTGCCAGCAGTCCTGCCCGGGGGGCACAAGAGACCCAGTACTTC. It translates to CASSPARGAQETQYF.

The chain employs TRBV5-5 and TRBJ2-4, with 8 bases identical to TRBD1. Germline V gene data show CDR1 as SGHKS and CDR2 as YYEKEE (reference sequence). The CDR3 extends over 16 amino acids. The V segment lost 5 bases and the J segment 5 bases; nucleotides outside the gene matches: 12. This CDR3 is CASRHSDRGRENIQYF. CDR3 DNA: TGTGCCAGCAGGCATAGCGACAGGGGTAGGGAAAACATTCAGTACTTC.

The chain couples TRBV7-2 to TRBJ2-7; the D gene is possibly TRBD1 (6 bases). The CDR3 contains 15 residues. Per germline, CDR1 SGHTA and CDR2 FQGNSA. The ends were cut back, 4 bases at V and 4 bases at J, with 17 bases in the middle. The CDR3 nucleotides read TGTGCCAGCAGCTCCCACAGGGCCATTGTTTACGAGCAGTACTTC. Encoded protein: CASSSHRAIVYEQYF.

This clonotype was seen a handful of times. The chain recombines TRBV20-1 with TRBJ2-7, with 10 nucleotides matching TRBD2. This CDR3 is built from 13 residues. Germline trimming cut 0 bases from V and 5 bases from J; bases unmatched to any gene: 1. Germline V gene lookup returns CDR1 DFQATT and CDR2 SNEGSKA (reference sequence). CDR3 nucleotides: TGCAGTGCTAGAGATGGGACTAGCGACGAGCAGTACTTC. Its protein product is CSARDGTSDEQYF.

This CDR3 is CASTLGLATTDTQYF. The CDR3 DNA reads as TGTGCCAGCACCCTCGGACTAGCGACCACAGATACGCAGTATTTT. The chain employs TRBV11-2 and TRBJ2-3; 9 bases align to TRBD2. The germline V gene has CDR1 SGHAT and CDR2 FQNNGV. J lost 2 bases, V lost 7 bases, and 7 bases had no gene match. This CDR3 contains 15 residues. The full variable domain, its missing parts supplied by reference TRBV11-2 and TRBJ2-3, is EAGVAQSPRYKIIEKRQSVAFWCNPISGHATLYWYQQILGQGPKLLIQFQNNGVVDDSQLPKDRFSAERLKGVDSTLKIQPAKLEDSAVYLCASTLGLATTDTQYFGPGTRLTVL.

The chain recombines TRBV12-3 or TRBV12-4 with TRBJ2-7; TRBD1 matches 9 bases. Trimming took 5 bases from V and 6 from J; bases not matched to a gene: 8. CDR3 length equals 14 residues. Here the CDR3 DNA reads TGTGCCAGCAGTCTCCGGGACAGGGAAGGCGAGCAGTACTTC. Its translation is CASSLRDREGEQYF.